The 4 T cell receptor beta chains presented below share a single source sample, sequenced in a study. One entry per CDR3 protein results from TCRdb running MiXCR on the 5' RACE reads. The table records tens of thousands of distinct CDR3 sequences, 28% of them present only once. Sequenced input: naive CD4+ T cells sorted from blood. Subset denoted: naive CD4+ T cells, CD4+CD45RA+CD25-. The source is a female donor with breast cancer.

This clonotype is labeled as medium-sized. The rearrangement uses TRBV12-3 or TRBV12-4 and TRBJ1-5, with D unresolved. This CDR3 has 13 residues. V was pared by 2 bases and J by 5 bases, with 7 bases between. The CDR3 DNA sequence: TGTGCCAGCAGTTTAATAGAGGATCAGCCCCAGCATTTT. This translates into CASSLIEDQPQHF.

This clonotype was seen a handful of times. The V call is TRBV30, the J call TRBJ2-2; no clear D gene. This CDR3 has 12 amino acids. Germline CDR1 GTSNPN, CDR2 SVGIG (reference sequence). V was clipped by 3 bases and J by 9 bases, with 11 bases between them. The CDR3 DNA reads as TGTGCCTGGAGCATCGGAGTCCGGGAGCTGTTTTTT. As protein: CAWSIGVRELFF.

The rearrangement links TRBV5-1 to TRBJ1-2; weak D call: TRBD1 (6 bases). The CDR3 extends over 14 amino acids. Germline V gene data show CDR1 as SGHRS and CDR2 as YFSETQ. V lost 4 bases, J lost 8 bases, and 18 bases lay in between. As DNA, the CDR3 is TGCGCCAGCAGCAGGACAGAGGGCCAGGGGGGCTACACCTTC. Translating gives CASSRTEGQGGYTF.

This clonotype was seen a handful of times. The chain is built from TRBV29-1 and TRBJ1-1, with unresolved D. The germline gives CDR1 SQVTM, CDR2 ANQGSEA. Trimming left V 8 bases short and J 7 bases short, with 17 bases between. This CDR3 is 12 amino acids long. The CDR3 sequence: CSSPRLTGEAFF. The CDR3 DNA sequence: TGCAGCTCACCAAGATTGACGGGTGAAGCTTTCTTT.